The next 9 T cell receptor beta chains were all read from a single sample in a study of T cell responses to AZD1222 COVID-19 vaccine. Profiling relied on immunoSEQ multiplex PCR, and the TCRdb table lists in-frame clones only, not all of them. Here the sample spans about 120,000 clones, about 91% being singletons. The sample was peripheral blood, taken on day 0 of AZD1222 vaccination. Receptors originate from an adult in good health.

Here the CDR3 DNA reads TGTGCCAGCAGCTTGAGTGGTCCGGGACGGGACGAGCAGTACTTC. It encodes CASSLSGPGRDEQYF. The chain joins TRBV5-6 to TRBJ2-7, with D perhaps being TRBD1 or TRBD2 (5 bases each). The V and J ends lost 1 base and 5 bases respectively, with 16 bases between them. The length of the CDR3 is 15 residues. CDR1 is SGHDT and CDR2 is YYEEEE in the germline V gene.

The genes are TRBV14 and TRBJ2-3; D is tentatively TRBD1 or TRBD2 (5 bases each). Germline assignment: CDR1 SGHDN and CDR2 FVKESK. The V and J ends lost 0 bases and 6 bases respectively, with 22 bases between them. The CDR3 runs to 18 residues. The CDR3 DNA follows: TGTGCCAGCAGCCAAGATTTAGGGAGTTGGTGGGGGTTGGATACGCAGTATTTT. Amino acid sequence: CASSQDLGSWWGLDTQYF.

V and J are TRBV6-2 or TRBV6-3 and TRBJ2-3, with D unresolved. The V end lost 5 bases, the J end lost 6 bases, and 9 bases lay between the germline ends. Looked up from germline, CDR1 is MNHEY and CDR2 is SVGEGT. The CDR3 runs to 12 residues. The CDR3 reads CASSARRDTQYF. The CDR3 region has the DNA TGTGCCAGCAGTGCACGACGGGATACGCAGTATTTT.

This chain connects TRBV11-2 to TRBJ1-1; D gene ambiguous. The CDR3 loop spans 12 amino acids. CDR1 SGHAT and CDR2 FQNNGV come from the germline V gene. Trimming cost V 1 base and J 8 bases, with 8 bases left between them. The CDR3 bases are TGTGCCAGCAGCTTAGCCACCAGAGAAGCTTTCTTT. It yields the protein CASSLATREAFF.

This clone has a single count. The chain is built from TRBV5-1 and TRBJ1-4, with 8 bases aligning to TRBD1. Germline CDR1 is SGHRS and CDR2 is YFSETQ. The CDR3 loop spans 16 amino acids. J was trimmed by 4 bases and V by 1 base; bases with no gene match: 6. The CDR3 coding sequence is TGCGCCAGCAGCTTGATGGGGACAGGCGTTAATGAAAAACTGTTTTTT. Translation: CASSLMGTGVNEKLFF.

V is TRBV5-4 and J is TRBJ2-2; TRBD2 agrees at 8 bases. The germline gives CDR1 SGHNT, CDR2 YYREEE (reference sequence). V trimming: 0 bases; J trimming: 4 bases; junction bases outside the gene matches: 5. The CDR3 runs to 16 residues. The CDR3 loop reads CASSLGLRGVTGELFF. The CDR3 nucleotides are TGTGCCAGCAGCTTGGGGTTGCGGGGGGTCACCGGGGAGCTGTTTTTT.

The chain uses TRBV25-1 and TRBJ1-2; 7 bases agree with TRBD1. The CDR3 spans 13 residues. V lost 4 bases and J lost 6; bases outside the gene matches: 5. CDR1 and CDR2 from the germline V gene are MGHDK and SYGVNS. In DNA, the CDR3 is TGTGCCAGCAGTGTTCGGACAGGTGATGGCTACACCTTC. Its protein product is CASSVRTGDGYTF.

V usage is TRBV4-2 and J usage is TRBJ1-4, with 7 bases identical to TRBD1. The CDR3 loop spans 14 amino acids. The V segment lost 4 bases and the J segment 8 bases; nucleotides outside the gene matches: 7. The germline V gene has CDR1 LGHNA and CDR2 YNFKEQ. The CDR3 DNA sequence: TGTGCCAGCAGCCCCCCCCGGGACAGCGAAAAACTGTTTTTT. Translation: CASSPPRDSEKLFF.

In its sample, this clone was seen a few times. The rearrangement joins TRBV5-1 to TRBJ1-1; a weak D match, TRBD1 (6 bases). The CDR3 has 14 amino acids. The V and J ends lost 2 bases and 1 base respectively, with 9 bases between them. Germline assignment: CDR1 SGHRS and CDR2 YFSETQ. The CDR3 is CASSFLQGNTEAFF. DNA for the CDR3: TGCGCCAGCAGCTTCCTACAGGGGAACACTGAAGCTTTCTTT. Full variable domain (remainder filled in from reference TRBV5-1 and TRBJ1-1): KAGVTQTPRYLIKTRGQQVTLSCSPISGHRSVSWYQQTPGQGLQFLFEYFSETQRNKGNFPGRFSGRQFSNSRSEMNVSTLELGDSALYLCASSFLQGNTEAFFGQGTRLTVV.